This record covers a single TCR beta chain. Its target is not known. TCRdb's table, derived via immunoSEQ multiplex PCR, lists solely in-frame clones and lacks some. This sample has under 200,000 clones, with 85% to 95% found just once. This sample was included in a study of T cell responses to AZD1222 COVID-19 vaccine. Study conclusions and caveats: Spike-spanning, vaccine-associated CD4 TCRs were dominant at 160-218 and 743-854. Of spike-specific TCRs, nearly half reportedly target regions left unmutated in variants.

Sequencing used peripheral blood, obtained on day 0 of AZD1222 vaccination. The clonotype originates from an adult in good health.

The CDR3 spells CASSLQSGNDYGYTF. In nucleotides, the CDR3 is TGTGCCAGCAGCTTACAATCGGGGAATGACTATGGCTACACCTTC. This chain uses TRBV7-8 with TRBJ1-2; D ambiguous. This CDR3 is built from 15 residues. V lost 2 bases to trimming and J lost 3 bases, with 13 bases between them. CDR1 and CDR2 (germline): SGHVS, FQNEAQ.